The rows below give T cell receptor beta chains drawn from one sample of a study of shared clonotypes between healthy human individuals. Sequencing was performed with immunoSEQ multiplex PCR; in TCRdb, only in-frame clones are kept and a portion is missing. Here the sample spans around 640,000 clones, roughly 96% being singletons. Specimen: naive CD8+ T cells sorted from blood. The origin of the receptors is a woman aged 25-40 years in good health. The CDR3 runs from the conserved cysteine through the conserved F or W. The order of the fields is J gene, V gene, D gene, clone size, CDR3 DNA, CDR3 protein. The D gene is left open where the match is weak. Rows give clone size only sometimes, using once, few, many, or a class for an expanded clone.

TRBJ1-2 TRBV28 . . TGTGCCAGCAGTTTAAGTAGGAAAAACTATGGCTACACCTTC CASSLSRKNYGYTF
TRBJ1-1 TRBV7-9 . once TGTGCCAGCAGCTTAGTCCCGGCTTCGGTCACTGAAGCTTTCTTT CASSLVPASVTEAFF
TRBJ2-1 TRBV30 TRBD2 . TGTGCCTGGAGTGTAATAGCGGGAGGTGGTAGTGAGCAGTTCTTC CAWSVIAGGGSEQFF
TRBJ1-2 TRBV9 . few TGTGCCAGCAGCGTAGGTGGGCACTACACCTTC CASSVGGHYTF
TRBJ2-1 TRBV7-9 TRBD2 few TGTGCCAGCAGCTTGGGACTAGCGGGAGGTGACAATGAGCAGTTCTTC CASSLGLAGGDNEQFF
TRBJ2-2 TRBV19 . . TGTGCCAGTAGTATAACTTTTGGGTCTGCCCGGGCCGGGGAGCTGTTTTTT CASSITFGSARAGELFF
TRBJ2-1 TRBV6-4 TRBD2 once TGTGCCAGCAGTGACTCGTGGGAGGGCCAACATGAGCAGTTCTTC CASSDSWEGQHEQFF
TRBJ2-2 TRBV6-1 . . TGTGCCAGCAGTGAGCTGCGCGGACCCTCAACCGGGGAGCTGTTTTTT CASSELRGPSTGELFF
TRBJ2-7 TRBV5-1 . . TGCGCCAGCAGCTCGGCCTACCCGGGACAAGGGACCTACGAGCAGTACTTC CASSSAYPGQGTYEQYF
TRBJ2-3 TRBV7-9 TRBD2 . TGTGCCAGCAGCCTCGGACTAGCGGGAGTCGCAGATACGCAGTATTTT CASSLGLAGVADTQYF
TRBJ2-5 TRBV28 TRBD1 . TGTGCCAGCAGTCTCGACAGGGTGTTCCAAGAGACCCAGTACTTC CASSLDRVFQETQYF
TRBJ2-3 TRBV15 . . TGTGCCACCAGCAGAGGTGGGGAAACTAGCACAGATACGCAGTATTTT CATSRGGETSTDTQYF
TRBJ1-1 TRBV29-1 . . TGCAGCGTTGGAGGGGGAATGAACACTGAAGCTTTCTTT CSVGGGMNTEAFF
TRBJ1-2 TRBV28 . . TGTGCCAGCAGTTCAACTAAGATTGACAGTTATGGCTACACCTTC CASSSTKIDSYGYTF
TRBJ2-1 TRBV7-9 . . TGTGCCAGCAGCTTAGGGAGGGGGGTTAGCCCCTCCGGGCTTGAGCAGTTCTTC CASSLGRGVSPSGLEQFF
TRBJ1-2 TRBV15 . . TGTGCCACCAGGGATTCTAACTATGGCTACACCTTC CATRDSNYGYTF
TRBJ1-4 TRBV6-1 . . TGTGCCAGCAGTGAAGCGTTTTTCATCGGGGGGAGGGATGAAAAACTGTTTTTT CASSEAFFIGGRDEKLFF
TRBJ2-3 TRBV7-6 . . TGTGCCAGCAGCTTCCTCCTAGAAGGGGGAGGAGATACGCAGTATTTT CASSFLLEGGGDTQYF
TRBJ2-1 TRBV19 . . TGTGCCAGTAGTACTGAAGGGGGGAGTTACAATGAGCAGTTCTTC CASSTEGGSYNEQFF
TRBJ2-2 TRBV28 TRBD2 . TGTGCCAGCAGGCCCTCGGGACTAGCGGGAACCGGGGAGCTGTTTTTT CASRPSGLAGTGELFF
TRBJ1-2 TRBV28 . . TGTGCCAGCAGGCCCCCGGCCGCCGGGGGGGGCTACACCTTC CASRPPAAGGGYTF
TRBJ2-7 TRBV7-6 TRBD1 . TGTGCCAGCAGCCCCGGACAGGGAACCTACGAGCAGTACTTC CASSPGQGTYEQYF
TRBJ2-7 TRBV7-9 . . TGTGCCAGCAGCGCAAGCTCAGGGGTTTATTTCTACGAGCAGTACTTC CASSASSGVYFYEQYF